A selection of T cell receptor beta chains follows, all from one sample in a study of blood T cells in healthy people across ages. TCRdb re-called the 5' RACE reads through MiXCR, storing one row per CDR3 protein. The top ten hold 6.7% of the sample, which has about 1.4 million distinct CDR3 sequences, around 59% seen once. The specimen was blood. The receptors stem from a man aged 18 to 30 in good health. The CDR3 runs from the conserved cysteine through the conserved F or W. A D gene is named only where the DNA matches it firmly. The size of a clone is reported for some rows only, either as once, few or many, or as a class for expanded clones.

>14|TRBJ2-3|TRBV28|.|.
TGTGCCAGCAGTTTATTGGTTCGCACAGATACGCAGTATTTT
CASSLLVRTDTQYF
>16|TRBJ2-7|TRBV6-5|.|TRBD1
TGTGCCAGCAGTTACTCGATGGGACAGGACTTCTACGAGCAGTACTTC
CASSYSMGQDFYEQYF
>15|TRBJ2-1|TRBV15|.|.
TGTGCCACCAGCAGAGATCCCACTAGTGGGGATGAGCAGTTCTTC
CATSRDPTSGDEQFF
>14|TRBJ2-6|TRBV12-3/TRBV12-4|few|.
TGTGCCAGCAGTTTAAGTCTCGGGGCCAACGTCCTGACTTTC
CASSLSLGANVLTF
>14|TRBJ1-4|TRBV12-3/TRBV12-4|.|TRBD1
TGTGCCAGCAGCCGAGGGACAGTTAATGAAAAACTGTTTTTT
CASSRGTVNEKLFF
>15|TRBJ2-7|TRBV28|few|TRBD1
TGTGCCATCGACCATCGGGGACAGGGAACCTACGAGCAGTACTTC
CAIDHRGQGTYEQYF
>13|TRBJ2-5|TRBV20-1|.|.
TGCAGTGCTAGAGATGAGGTAGCGGAGACCCAGTACTTC
CSARDEVAETQYF
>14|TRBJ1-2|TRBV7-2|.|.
TGTGCCAGCAGCTTACAGGGAATTAACTATGGCTACACCTTC
CASSLQGINYGYTF
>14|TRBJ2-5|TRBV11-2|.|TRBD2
TGTGCCAGCAGCAGGAGGACTAGCGCGGAGACCCAGTACTTC
CASSRRTSAETQYF
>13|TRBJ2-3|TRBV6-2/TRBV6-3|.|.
TGTGCCAGCGGGAAGGAGCTGGAAGATACGCAGTATTTT
CASGKELEDTQYF
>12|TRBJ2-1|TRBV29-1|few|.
TGCAGCGTTGCAACAGCGAACGATGAGCAGTTCTTC
CSVATANDEQFF
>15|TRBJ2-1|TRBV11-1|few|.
TGTGCCAGCAGCCAAGGGGCAAATTCCTACAATGAGCAGTTCTTC
CASSQGANSYNEQFF
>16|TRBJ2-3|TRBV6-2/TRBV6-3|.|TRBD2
TGTGCCAGCAGTACCCAGCGGGGGGGCAAAAAAGATACGCAGTATTTT
CASSTQRGGKKDTQYF
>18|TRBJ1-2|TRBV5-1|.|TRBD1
TGCGCCAGCAGCTTGGGGGGATCGACAGGGGGCCTGATCTATGGCTACACCTTC
CASSLGGSTGGLIYGYTF
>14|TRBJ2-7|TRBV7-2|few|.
TGTGCCAGCAGCCCTCAGACAGAGGCCTACGAGCAGTACTTC
CASSPQTEAYEQYF
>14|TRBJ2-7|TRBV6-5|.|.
TGTGCCAGCAGTTACTTCTCCGGGACCTACGAGCAGTACTTC
CASSYFSGTYEQYF
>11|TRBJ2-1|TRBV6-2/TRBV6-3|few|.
TGTGCCAGCAGTTCTAGGACCGAGCAGTTCTTC
CASSSRTEQFF
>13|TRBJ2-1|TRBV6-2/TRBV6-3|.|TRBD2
TGTGTCACGGCGGGGGAAACACTTAATGAGCAGTTCTTC
CVTAGETLNEQFF
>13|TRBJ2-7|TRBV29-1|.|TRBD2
TGCAGCGTTGAGGGGAGGGAAGCCTACGAGCAGTACTTC
CSVEGREAYEQYF
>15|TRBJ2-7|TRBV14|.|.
TGTGCCAGCAGCCAAGACAGGCCTAGCTTGGGTGAGCAGTACTTC
CASSQDRPSLGEQYF
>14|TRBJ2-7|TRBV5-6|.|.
TGTGCCAGCAGCTTGGGACTAGTCGTCCACGAGCAGTACTTC
CASSLGLVVHEQYF
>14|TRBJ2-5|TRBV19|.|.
TGTGCCACCAGAGATCGGGGTTCGAGAGAGACCCAGTACTTC
CATRDRGSRETQYF
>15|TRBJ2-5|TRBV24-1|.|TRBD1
TGTGCCACCAGTGACCGGACAGGGGGTAGAGAGACCCAGTACTTC
CATSDRTGGRETQYF
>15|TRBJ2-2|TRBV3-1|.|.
TGTGCCAGCAGCCCCCCTAGGGGGTTCACCGGGGAGCTGTTTTTT
CASSPPRGFTGELFF
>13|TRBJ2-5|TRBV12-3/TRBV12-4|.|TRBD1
TGTGCCAGCAAGATTGACAGGGAGGAGACCCAGTACTTC
CASKIDREETQYF
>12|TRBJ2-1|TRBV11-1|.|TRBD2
TGTGCCAGCACCCGGGGAGGGGAGGAGCAGTTCTTC
CASTRGGEEQFF
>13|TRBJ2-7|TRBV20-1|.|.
TGCAGTGCTCAAACAGGGTCCACCTACGAGCAGTACTTC
CSAQTGSTYEQYF
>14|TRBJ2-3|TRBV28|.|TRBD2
TGTGCCAGCAGTGGAGGACTAGGAACAGATACGCAGTATTTT
CASSGGLGTDTQYF
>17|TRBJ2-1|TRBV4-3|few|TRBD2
TGCGCCAGCAGCCAAGGAGTAGCGACTAGCGGGAGAAATGAGCAGTTCTTC
CASSQGVATSGRNEQFF
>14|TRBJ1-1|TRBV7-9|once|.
TGTGCCAGCAGCTCATTGAACAAATACACTGAAGCTTTCTTT
CASSSLNKYTEAFF
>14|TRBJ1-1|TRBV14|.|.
TGTGCCAGCAACCAAAGCACAGTGGTCACTGAAGCTTTCTTT
CASNQSTVVTEAFF
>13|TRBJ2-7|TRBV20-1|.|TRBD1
TGCAATGCTAGTGGGACAGGGAACTACGAGCAGTACTTC
CNASGTGNYEQYF
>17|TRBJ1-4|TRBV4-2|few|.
TGTGCCAGCAGCCAAGATCGCGGGGACCGGGTGAATGAAAAACTGTTTTTT
CASSQDRGDRVNEKLFF
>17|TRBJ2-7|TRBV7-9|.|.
TGTGCCAGCAGCCCCCGTGGGGGGGCCCCTCTGTCCTACGAGCAGTACTTC
CASSPRGGAPLSYEQYF
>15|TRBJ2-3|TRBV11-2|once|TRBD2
TGTGCCAGCAGCGCCCGGACTAGCGGAGCCCATACGCAGTATTTT
CASSARTSGAHTQYF
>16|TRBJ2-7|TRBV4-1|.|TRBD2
TGCGCCAGCAGCCAAGCCTGGACTAGCGGCGCCTACGAGCAGTACTTC
CASSQAWTSGAYEQYF
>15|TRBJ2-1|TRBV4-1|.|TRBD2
TGCGCCAGCAGCCAAGAAGCGGGAGGGGGCAATGAGCAGTTCTTC
CASSQEAGGGNEQFF
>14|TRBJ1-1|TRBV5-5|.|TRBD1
TGTGCCAGCAGCTTGGGACAAACAGGGGTTTCGGCTTTCTTT
CASSLGQTGVSAFF
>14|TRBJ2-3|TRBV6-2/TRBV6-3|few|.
TGTGCCAGCAGCCCCGGTTTGGCGATGGATACGCAGTATTTT
CASSPGLAMDTQYF
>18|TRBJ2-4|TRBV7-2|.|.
TGTGCCAGCAGCGACTCTCTCCGATTGGGACTGCCGGGAAACATTCAGTACTTC
CASSDSLRLGLPGNIQYF
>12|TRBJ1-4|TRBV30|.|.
TGTGCCTGGGCTAATTCCGGACAGCGACTGTTTTTT
CAWANSGQRLFF
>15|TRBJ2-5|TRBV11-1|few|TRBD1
TGTGCCAGCAGCTCACAGGGGAGCGCCCAAGAGACCCAGTACTTC
CASSSQGSAQETQYF
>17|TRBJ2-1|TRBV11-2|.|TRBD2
TGTGCCAGCAGCTCGGGAACCAGCGGGAACTCCTACAATGAGCAGTTCTTC
CASSSGTSGNSYNEQFF
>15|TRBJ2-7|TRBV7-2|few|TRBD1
TGTGCCAGCAGCTTAACGGGACAGGGGTGGAACGAGCAGTACTTC
CASSLTGQGWNEQYF
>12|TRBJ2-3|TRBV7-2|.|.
TGTGCCAGCAGCGGCTTCACAGATACGCAGTATTTT
CASSGFTDTQYF
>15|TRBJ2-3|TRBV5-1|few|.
TGCGCCAGCAGCTTGCTAGGGGCCGCACCAGATACGCAGTATTTT
CASSLLGAAPDTQYF
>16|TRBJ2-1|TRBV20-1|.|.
TGCAGTGCTAGAGAAACCCCGGGGACCAGATACAATGAGCAGTTCTTC
CSARETPGTRYNEQFF
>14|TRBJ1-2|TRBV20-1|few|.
TGCAGTGCCGCGAGCCCCACGGGGGACTATGGCTACACCTTC
CSAASPTGDYGYTF